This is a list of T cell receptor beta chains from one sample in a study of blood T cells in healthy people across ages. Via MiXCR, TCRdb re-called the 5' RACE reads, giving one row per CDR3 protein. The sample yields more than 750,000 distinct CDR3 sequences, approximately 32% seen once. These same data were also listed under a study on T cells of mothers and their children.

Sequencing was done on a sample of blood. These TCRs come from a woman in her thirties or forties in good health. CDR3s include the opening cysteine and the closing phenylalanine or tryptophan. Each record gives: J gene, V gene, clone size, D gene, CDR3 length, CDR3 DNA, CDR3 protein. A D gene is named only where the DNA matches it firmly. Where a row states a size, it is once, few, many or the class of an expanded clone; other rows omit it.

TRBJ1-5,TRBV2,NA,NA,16,TGTGCCAGCAGTAACTCAGGGGTGCGTAACAATCAGCCCCAGCATTTT,CASSNSGVRNNQPQHF
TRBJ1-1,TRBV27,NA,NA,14,TGTGCCAGCAGTGAGGTCGGCCCGAACACTGAAGCTTTCTTT,CASSEVGPNTEAFF
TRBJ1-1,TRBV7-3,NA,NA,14,TGTGCCAGCAGCTTTATAATTCGAGACACTGAAGCTTTCTTT,CASSFIIRDTEAFF
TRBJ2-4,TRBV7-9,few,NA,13,TGTGCCAGCAGCTCCGATCCTAAAAACATTCAGTACTTC,CASSSDPKNIQYF
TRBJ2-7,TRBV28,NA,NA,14,TGTGCCAGCGGGAAGACTCTCAGCTCCTACGAGCAGTACTTC,CASGKTLSSYEQYF
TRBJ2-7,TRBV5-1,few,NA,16,TGCGCCAGCAGCTTGGCCGGGGGTTCGAGCTCCTACGAGCAGTACTTC,CASSLAGGSSSYEQYF
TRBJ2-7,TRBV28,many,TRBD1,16,TGTGCCAGCAGTTTAGCCGCCGGGACAGGGCCCCACGAGCAGTACTTC,CASSLAAGTGPHEQYF
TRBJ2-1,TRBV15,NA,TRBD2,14,TGTGCCACCAACGGTGACCCTAGCGGGGGTGAGCAGTTCTTC,CATNGDPSGGEQFF
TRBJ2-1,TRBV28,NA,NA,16,TGTGCCAGCGGGGCTGACAGTAGCTCTACTTGGAATGAGCAGTTCTTC,CASGADSSSTWNEQFF
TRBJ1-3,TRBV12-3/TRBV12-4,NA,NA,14,TGTGCCAGCAGTAAGGACAGCTCTGGAAACACCATATATTTT,CASSKDSSGNTIYF